One T cell receptor beta chain is described in this entry. This entry comes from a study of control samples from healthy donors and cancer patients. CDR1 is SQVTM and CDR2 is ANQGSEA in the germline V gene. Trimming pared 3 bases from V and 6 bases from J, leaving 8 bases between. The CDR3 runs 11 residues. Some clones are missing from TCRdb's copy, which holds only in-frame ones; the method was immunoSEQ multiplex PCR. The sample lists 100,000 to 150,000 clones, around 87% occurring once. Sequenced: blood. The chain is built from TRBV29-1 and TRBJ1-1; maybe TRBD1 (5 bases). The receptor's source is a man aged 60-69 years in good health. CDR3 protein: CSVDSGAEAFF. As DNA, the CDR3 is TGCAGCGTTGATTCGGGGGCTGAAGCTTTCTTT.